This T cell receptor (beta chain) comes out of a study of cytomegalovirus exposure and HLA in healthy donors. PCR primers comprised 60 Vbeta and 13 Jbeta primers. Clones were sequenced by immunoSEQ multiplex PCR, and TCRdb holds only the in-frame ones, with some missing. The sample records around 98,000 clones, roughly 82% being singletons. The CDR3 is 15 residues long. Trimming removed 6 bases from V and 5 bases from J, with 16 bases in between. CDR1 and CDR2 (germline): SGHNT, YENEEA. This clonotype originated in a human donor in good health. The specimen was PBMCs. The chain joins TRBV11-3 to TRBJ2-2, with D maybe TRBD2 (7 bases). The DNA for the CDR3 is TGTGCCAGCAGGGGTTTCGGGGGGCTGACCGGGGAGCTGTTTTTT. Protein product: CASRGFGGLTGELFF.